This is a list of T cell receptor beta chains from one sample in a study of CD8 T cells in Susac syndrome. From the immunoSEQ multiplex PCR reads, TCRdb called clonotypes with MiXCR, one entry per CDR3 protein. The sample yields 100,000 to 150,000 distinct CDR3 sequences, 80% seen once. Sequencing was done on a sample of CD8+ T cells from PBMCs. The receptors shown here come from a human donor with multiple sclerosis. CDR3s include the opening cysteine and the closing phenylalanine or tryptophan. Size tells how often a clone was seen (once, few, many) or the class of an expanded clone, and some rows leave it out.

J: TRBJ1-6; V: TRBV27; size: NA; CDR3: CASRPTGVGSPLHF
J: TRBJ2-1; V: TRBV6-5; size: NA; CDR3: CASSYPGHSYNEQFF
J: TRBJ1-5; V: TRBV19; size: NA; CDR3: CASSNLGVTGALPYSNQPQHF
J: TRBJ1-5; V: TRBV4-1; size: once; CDR3: CASSQGVRASEPQHF
J: TRBJ1-2; V: TRBV9; size: NA; CDR3: CASSVPDALNYGYTF
J: TRBJ2-1; V: TRBV29-1; size: NA; CDR3: CSVSGVHNEQFF
J: TRBJ2-1; V: TRBV28; size: NA; CDR3: CASSSRTGSYNEQFF
J: TRBJ1-1; V: TRBV13; size: NA; CDR3: CASSFRNEAFF
J: TRBJ2-3; V: TRBV12-3/TRBV12-4; size: NA; CDR3: CASRISGSGSDTQYF
J: TRBJ2-1; V: TRBV12-3/TRBV12-4; size: NA; CDR3: CASSLVSDDEQFF
J: TRBJ2-1; V: TRBV4-2; size: NA; CDR3: CASSQEVPHNEQFF
J: TRBJ1-1; V: TRBV9; size: few; CDR3: CASSGTGVWNTEAFF
J: TRBJ2-7; V: TRBV4-1; size: few; CDR3: CASSQESKAGYEQYF
J: TRBJ1-5; V: TRBV15; size: NA; CDR3: CATSEEPNQPQHF
J: TRBJ2-7; V: TRBV11-2; size: few; CDR3: CASSFDRGTYEQYF
J: TRBJ1-1; V: TRBV12-3/TRBV12-4; size: few; CDR3: CASSLGGITEAFF
J: TRBJ1-1; V: TRBV5-1; size: NA; CDR3: CASSLVSGSEAFF
J: TRBJ1-1; V: TRBV12-3/TRBV12-4; size: NA; CDR3: CVSSLRVAEAFF
J: TRBJ1-1; V: TRBV12-3/TRBV12-4; size: NA; CDR3: CASSSRQVDEAFF
J: TRBJ2-1; V: TRBV15; size: NA; CDR3: CATSERTTGTSGINEQFF
J: TRBJ2-1; V: TRBV7-9; size: NA; CDR3: CASSLRREGFVF
J: TRBJ2-1; V: TRBV6-2/TRBV6-3; size: NA; CDR3: CASSYSVSGRIDEQFF
J: TRBJ2-3; V: TRBV2; size: NA; CDR3: CASSEERLGGTDTQYF
J: TRBJ2-1; V: TRBV4-2; size: NA; CDR3: CASSQGLAIDNEQFF
J: TRBJ1-1; V: TRBV4-1; size: NA; CDR3: CASSQVQERDTEAFF
J: TRBJ1-1; V: TRBV19; size: NA; CDR3: CASSIDMGTGSTEAFF
J: TRBJ1-1; V: TRBV5-1; size: NA; CDR3: CASSLVARNTEAFF
J: TRBJ2-1; V: TRBV9; size: NA; CDR3: CASSPLLGFNEQFF
J: TRBJ2-1; V: TRBV9; size: NA; CDR3: CASSVWTSGVAYNEQFF
J: TRBJ2-2; V: TRBV30; size: few; CDR3: CAWSPGTNTGELFF
J: TRBJ1-1; V: TRBV4-1; size: NA; CDR3: CASSHWNTEAFF
J: TRBJ2-1; V: TRBV27; size: NA; CDR3: CASSLSVAGGYNEQFF
J: TRBJ2-5; V: TRBV25-1; size: NA; CDR3: CASSPQRLADQETQYF
J: TRBJ2-3; V: TRBV15; size: NA; CDR3: CATSLQELRVDLTDTQYF
J: TRBJ1-2; V: TRBV15; size: NA; CDR3: CATSRDDYYGYTF
J: TRBJ2-3; V: TRBV9; size: once; CDR3: CASSGVGADTQYF
J: TRBJ2-2; V: TRBV29-1; size: NA; CDR3: CSVDSGSLVGELFF
J: TRBJ1-6; V: TRBV27; size: NA; CDR3: CASTPVGGNSPLHF
J: TRBJ2-3; V: TRBV11-2; size: once; CDR3: CASSHHEGLGTRGTQYF
J: TRBJ1-2; V: TRBV7-2; size: NA; CDR3: CASSPTHTLLPDGYTF
J: TRBJ2-7; V: TRBV27; size: NA; CDR3: CASSFSGGEYEQYF
J: TRBJ2-1; V: TRBV19; size: NA; CDR3: CASSFDPSGGEYNEQFF
J: TRBJ2-7; V: TRBV7-8; size: NA; CDR3: CASDLVGTGGSHGQYF